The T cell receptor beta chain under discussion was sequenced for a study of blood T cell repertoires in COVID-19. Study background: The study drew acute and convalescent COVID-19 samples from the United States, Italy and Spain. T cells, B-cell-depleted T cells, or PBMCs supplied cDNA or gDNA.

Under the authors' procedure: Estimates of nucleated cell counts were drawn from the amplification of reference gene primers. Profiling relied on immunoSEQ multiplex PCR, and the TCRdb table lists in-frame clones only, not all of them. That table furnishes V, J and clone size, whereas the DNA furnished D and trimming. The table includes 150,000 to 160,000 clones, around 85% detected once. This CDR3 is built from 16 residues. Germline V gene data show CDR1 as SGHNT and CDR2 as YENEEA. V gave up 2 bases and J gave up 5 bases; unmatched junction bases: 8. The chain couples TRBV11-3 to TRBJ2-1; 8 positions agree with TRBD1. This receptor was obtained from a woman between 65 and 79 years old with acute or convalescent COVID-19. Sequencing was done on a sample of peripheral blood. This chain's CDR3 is CASSLPSGQGHNEQFF. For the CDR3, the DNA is TGTGCCAGCAGCTTACCGTCCGGACAGGGCCACAATGAGCAGTTCTTC.